This T cell receptor beta chain emerged from a study of blood T cell repertoires in COVID-19. This clone was counted a few times. The data were produced by immunoSEQ multiplex PCR, yet TCRdb's version contains in-frame clones alone and is incomplete. Of tens of thousands of clones listed, over 65% are singletons. Germline CDR1 SGHDT, CDR2 YYEEEE. V lost 5 bases and J lost 3; bases outside the gene matches: 14. CDR3 length: 18 amino acids. The sequencing sample was made of peripheral blood. The V call is TRBV5-6, the J call TRBJ2-6; 7 bases agree with TRBD1. The receptor was derived from an elderly woman with acute or convalescent COVID-19. CDR3: CASRGSRDSFRGANVLTF. For the CDR3, the DNA is TGTGCCAGCAGAGGGTCCCGGGACAGCTTTCGTGGGGCCAACGTCCTGACTTTC.